The 14 T cell receptor beta chains given below trace back to one sample, sequenced in a study of beta chain features in type 1 diabetes. What these receptors recognize is not known. Overall study findings and caveats: Patients with Type 1 diabetes showed moderately but significantly shorter TCRB CDR3s in all four CD4+ subsets.

Sequencing targeted expressed TCRB transcripts, as all isolated RNA had been reverse transcribed. TCRdb's copy holds only in-frame clones and misses some; the assay was immunoSEQ multiplex PCR. The table shows a few hundred thousand clones, with about 15% occurring only once. Sequencing was carried out using naive CD4+ T cells from blood. These receptors came from a man between 18 and 29 years old with type 1 diabetes.

CDR3 bases: TGTGCCAGCAGTCCCGGGTTGAGGGATGAGCAGTTCTTC. Its protein product is CASSPGLRDEQFF. This chain links TRBV6-5 with TRBJ2-1; D may be TRBD2 (5 bases). Trimming took off 5 bases at V and 8 bases at J, with 13 bases between the two ends. Per the germline V gene, CDR1 is MNHEY and CDR2 is SVGAGI. The CDR3 is made up of 13 amino acids.

This clone was seen a handful of times. The rearrangement joins TRBV11-2 to TRBJ2-5; TRBD1 aligns across 8 bases. After removal of 1 base from V and 3 bases from J, the junction contained 10 bases not matched to a gene. The length of the CDR3 is 17 residues. CDR1 and CDR2 (germline): SGHAT, FQNNGV. In DNA, the CDR3 is TGTGCCAGCAGCTTAGCCCTAGTCGGACAGGGAAAAGAGACCCAGTACTTC. This sequence encodes CASSLALVGQGKETQYF.

V gene TRBV11-3 combines with J gene TRBJ2-3; 8 positions agree with TRBD2. Germline CDR1 reads SGHNT; CDR2 reads YENEEA. After removal of 5 bases from V and 4 bases from J, the junction contained 8 bases not matched to a gene. This CDR3 has 15 residues. The CDR3 protein is CASSPGTRGADTQYF. In DNA form, the CDR3 reads TGTGCCAGCAGCCCCGGGACTAGAGGGGCAGATACGCAGTATTTT.

The rearrangement uses TRBV7-9 and TRBJ2-2, with 9 bases lining up with TRBD1. The CDR3 covers 16 residues. Germline loops: CDR1 SEHNR, CDR2 FQNEAQ (reference sequence). Unmatched junction bases numbered 8, after V lost 3 bases and J lost 6 bases. CDR3 DNA sequence: TGTGCCAGCAGCTTCACGGACAGGGGAGGGTCCGGGGAGCTGTTTTTT. Its protein is CASSFTDRGGSGELFF.

V gene TRBV19 combines with J gene TRBJ1-5, with 7 bases matching TRBD1. Germline lookup yields CDR1 LNHDA and CDR2 SQIVND (reference sequence). J gave up 4 bases and V 5 bases, and 2 bases lay outside the gene matches. The CDR3 runs 13 residues. CDR3: CASSRDRNQPQHF. The CDR3 bases are TGTGCCAGTAGTCGGGACAGAAATCAGCCCCAGCATTTT. Drawing the rest from reference TRBV19 and TRBJ1-5, the complete variable domain is DGGITQSPKYLFRKEGQNVTLSCEQNLNHDAMYWYRQDPGQGLRLIYYSQIVNDFQKGDIAEGYSVSREKKESFPLTVTSAQKNPTAFYLCASSRDRNQPQHFGDGTRLSIL.

This clone was detected many times. The rearrangement uses TRBV29-1 and TRBJ2-7, with D tentatively TRBD2 (6 bases). Per germline, CDR1 SQVTM and CDR2 ANQGSEA. CDR3 length: 11 residues. The V and J ends lost 2 bases and 5 bases respectively, with 7 bases between them. CDR3 DNA: TGCAGCGTTGAATCGGGAGACGAGCAGTACTTC. Residues: CSVESGDEQYF.

In its sample, this clone was seen a few times. The chain combines TRBV28 with TRBJ2-5; D unclear. CDR3 length: 11 residues. CDR1 MDHEN and CDR2 SYDVKM come from the germline V gene. Between the trimmed V and J ends, which lost 4 bases and 7 bases, there was a span of 7 bases. The CDR3 region is CASSSPGTQYF. CDR3 in DNA: TGTGCCAGCAGTTCCCCCGGGACCCAGTACTTC. Complete variable domain (other parts from reference TRBV28 and TRBJ2-5): DVKVTQSSRYLVKRTGEKVFLECVQDMDHENMFWYRQDPGLGLRLIYFSYDVKMKEKGDIPEGYSVSREKKERFSLILESASTNQTSMYLCASSSPGTQYFGPGTRLLVL.

This chain joins TRBV5-1 and TRBJ2-7; D unclear. The CDR3 loop spans 14 amino acids. The germline V and J ends were trimmed by 1 base and 0 bases, with 8 bases remaining between them. Germline assignment: CDR1 SGHRS and CDR2 YFSETQ. CDR3 coding DNA: TGCGCCAGCAGCTTGATCCCCAGCTCCTACGAGCAGTACTTC. It translates to CASSLIPSSYEQYF.

The sample holds a few counts of this clone. The chain uses TRBV1 and TRBJ2-3; the table's D call TRBD1 went unverified against the DNA. TRBV1 is flagged as a pseudogene. The length of the CDR3 is 13 residues. As DNA, the CDR3 is TGCACCAGCAGGGGGCCTAGCACAGATACGCAGTATTTT. This sequence encodes CTSRGPSTDTQYF.

This chain links TRBV29-1 with TRBJ1-1, with D perhaps matching TRBD1 (5 bases). Trimming shortened V by 6 bases and J by 1 base, and 15 bases separated the two germline ends. Per the germline V gene, CDR1 is SQVTM and CDR2 is ANQGSEA. The length of the CDR3 is 14 residues. In DNA form, the CDR3 reads TGCAGCGTGGCTAAATTGACAGAGAACACTGAAGCTTTCTTT. This sequence encodes CSVAKLTENTEAFF.

The rearrangement links TRBV25-1 to TRBJ1-1, with D uncertain. Germline V gene data show CDR1 as MGHDK and CDR2 as SYGVNS. The CDR3 is made up of 12 amino acids. Trimming took off 4 bases at V and 6 bases at J, with 9 bases between the two ends. The CDR3 region has the DNA TGTGCCAGCAGTGTAGAGAGTTCTGAAGCTTTCTTT. It is translated as CASSVESSEAFF.

This clone was seen a handful of times. This rearrangement joins TRBV5-6 to TRBJ2-5, with 9 bases that match TRBD1. In germline, CDR1 is SGHDT, CDR2 YYEEEE. V shed 0 bases, J shed 4 bases, and the junction held 4 bases outside the gene matches. This CDR3 is built from 15 residues. The CDR3 here is CASSLADRGLETQYF. CDR3 nucleotides: TGTGCCAGCAGCTTGGCAGACAGGGGGTTAGAGACCCAGTACTTC.

V gene TRBV5-1 combines with J gene TRBJ2-7; 8 bases fit TRBD2. There are 16 residues in the CDR3. Germline CDR1 and CDR2: SGHRS and YFSETQ. J was trimmed by 5 bases and V by 0 bases; bases with no gene match: 10. The CDR3 is CASSLVASGPGDEQYF. In DNA form, the CDR3 reads TGCGCCAGCAGCTTGGTTGCTAGCGGGCCGGGGGACGAGCAGTACTTC.

The chain has TRBV25-1 and TRBJ2-1; perhaps TRBD2 as D (6 bases). V gave up 0 bases and J gave up 8 bases, with 11 bases separating them. The CDR3 has 14 residues. Germline assignment: CDR1 MGHDK and CDR2 SYGVNS. CDR3 coding DNA: TGTGCCAGCAGTGAATATCGACTAGTCGATGAGCAGTTCTTC. Protein product: CASSEYRLVDEQFF. The variable domain in full, completed from reference TRBV25-1 and TRBJ2-1, reads EADIYQTPRYLVIGTGKKITLECSQTMGHDKMYWYQQDPGMELHLIHYSYGVNSTEKGDLSSESTVSRIRTEHFPLTLESARPSHTSQYLCASSEYRLVDEQFFGPGTRLTVL.